This TCR beta chain was observed in a study of cytomegalovirus exposure and HLA in healthy donors. Primers: 60 Vbeta forward and 13 Jbeta reverse. Some clones are missing from TCRdb's copy, which holds only in-frame ones; the method was immunoSEQ multiplex PCR. The listing records some 130,000 clones. Study-level findings and limits: Immune exposure was documented only through CMV serostatus. The likely origin of a cluster of highly shared sequence variants was a sequencing artifact.

In germline, CDR1 is SQVTM, CDR2 ANQGSEA. V dropped 0 bases and J dropped 4 bases, with 13 bases sitting between them. The CDR3 is 15 amino acids. A note on this clone: What it recognizes is unknown. Other DNA sequences in the sample encode the same CDR3.

The chain combines TRBV29-1 with TRBJ2-1, with D maybe TRBD2 (6 bases). The material sequenced was PBMCs. The receptor was derived from a woman aged 55-70 years in good health and CMV-seronegative. The CDR3 reads CSVEDTGLRYNEQFF. In DNA, the CDR3 is TGCAGCGTTGAAGACACGGGACTCCGATACAATGAGCAGTTCTTC.